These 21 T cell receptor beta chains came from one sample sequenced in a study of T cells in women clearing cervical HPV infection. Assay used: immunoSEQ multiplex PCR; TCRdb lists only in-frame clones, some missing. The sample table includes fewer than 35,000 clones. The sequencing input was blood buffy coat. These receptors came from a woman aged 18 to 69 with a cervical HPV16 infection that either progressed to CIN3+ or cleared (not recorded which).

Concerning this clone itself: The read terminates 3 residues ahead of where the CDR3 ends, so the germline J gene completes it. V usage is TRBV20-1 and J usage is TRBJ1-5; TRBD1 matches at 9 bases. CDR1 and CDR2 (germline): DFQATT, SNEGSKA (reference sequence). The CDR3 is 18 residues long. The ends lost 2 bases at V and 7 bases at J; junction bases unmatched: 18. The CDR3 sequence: CSARRWSGTGSLEQPQHF. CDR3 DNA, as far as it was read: TGCAGTGCTAGAAGGTGGTCGGGGACAGGGAGTCTAGAGCAGCCC.

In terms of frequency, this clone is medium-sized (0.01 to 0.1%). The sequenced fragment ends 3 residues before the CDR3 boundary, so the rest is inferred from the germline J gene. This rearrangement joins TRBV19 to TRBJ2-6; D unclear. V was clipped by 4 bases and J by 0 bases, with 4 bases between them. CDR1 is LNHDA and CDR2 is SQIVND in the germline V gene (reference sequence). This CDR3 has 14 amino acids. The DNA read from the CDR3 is TGTGCCAGTAGTAAGCCCTCTGGGGCCAACGTC. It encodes CASSKPSGANV. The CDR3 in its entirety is CASSKPSGANVLTF.

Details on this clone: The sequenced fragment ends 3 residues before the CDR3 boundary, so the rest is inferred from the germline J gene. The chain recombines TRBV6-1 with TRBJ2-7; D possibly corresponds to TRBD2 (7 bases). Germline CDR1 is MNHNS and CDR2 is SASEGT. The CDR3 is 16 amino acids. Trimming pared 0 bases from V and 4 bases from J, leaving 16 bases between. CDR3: CASSEAARGLRYEQYF. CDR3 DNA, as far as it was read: TGTGCCAGCAGTGAAGCCGCGCGGGGGCTTCGGTACGAG.

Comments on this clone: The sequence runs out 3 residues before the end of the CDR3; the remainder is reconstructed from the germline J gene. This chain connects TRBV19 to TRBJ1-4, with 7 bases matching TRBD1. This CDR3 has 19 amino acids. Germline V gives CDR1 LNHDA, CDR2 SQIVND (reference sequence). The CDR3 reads CASSIDLAGGSKGANVLFF. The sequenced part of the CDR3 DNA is TGTGCCAGTAGTATAGATCTGGCAGGGGGTTCTAAAGGGGCCAACGTA.

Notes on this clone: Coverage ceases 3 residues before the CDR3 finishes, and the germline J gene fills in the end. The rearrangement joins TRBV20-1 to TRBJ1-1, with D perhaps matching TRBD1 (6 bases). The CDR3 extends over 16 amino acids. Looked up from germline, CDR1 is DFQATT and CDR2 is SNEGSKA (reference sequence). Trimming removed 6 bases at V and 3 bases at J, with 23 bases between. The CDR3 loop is CSATNLGDTTYTEAFF. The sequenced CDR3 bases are TGCAGTGCCACCAACCTAGGGGACACAACTTACACTGAA.

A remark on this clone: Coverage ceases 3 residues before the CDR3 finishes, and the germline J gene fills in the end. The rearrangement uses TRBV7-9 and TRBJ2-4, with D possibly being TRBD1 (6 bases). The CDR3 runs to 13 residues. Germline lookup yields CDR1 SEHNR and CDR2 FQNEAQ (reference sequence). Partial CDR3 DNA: TGTGCCAGCAGCTTAAACACGGACAGCGGT. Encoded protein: CASSLNTDSG. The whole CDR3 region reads CASSLNTDSGQYF.

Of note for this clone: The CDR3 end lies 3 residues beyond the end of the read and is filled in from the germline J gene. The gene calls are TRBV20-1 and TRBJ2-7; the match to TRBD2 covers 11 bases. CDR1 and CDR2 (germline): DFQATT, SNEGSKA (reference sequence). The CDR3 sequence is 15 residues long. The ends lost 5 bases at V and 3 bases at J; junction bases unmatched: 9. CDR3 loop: CSAQTWTSGRYEQYF. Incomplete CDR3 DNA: TGCAGTGCTCAAACCTGGACTAGCGGGCGCTACGAG.

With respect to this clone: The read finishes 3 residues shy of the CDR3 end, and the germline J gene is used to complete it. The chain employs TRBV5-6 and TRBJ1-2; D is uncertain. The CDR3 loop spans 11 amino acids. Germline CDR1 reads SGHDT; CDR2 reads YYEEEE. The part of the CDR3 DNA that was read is TGTGCCAGCAGCTTTAACAATGAC. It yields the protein CASSFNND. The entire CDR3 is CASSFNNDYTF.

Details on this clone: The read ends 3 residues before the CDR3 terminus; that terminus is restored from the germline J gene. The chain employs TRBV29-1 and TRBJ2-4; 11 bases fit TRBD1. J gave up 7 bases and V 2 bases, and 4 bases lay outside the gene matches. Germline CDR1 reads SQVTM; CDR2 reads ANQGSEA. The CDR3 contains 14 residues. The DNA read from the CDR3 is TGCAGCGTTGAACCCGGGACAGGGGGGAACATT. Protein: CSVEPGTGGNI. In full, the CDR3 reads CSVEPGTGGNIQYF.

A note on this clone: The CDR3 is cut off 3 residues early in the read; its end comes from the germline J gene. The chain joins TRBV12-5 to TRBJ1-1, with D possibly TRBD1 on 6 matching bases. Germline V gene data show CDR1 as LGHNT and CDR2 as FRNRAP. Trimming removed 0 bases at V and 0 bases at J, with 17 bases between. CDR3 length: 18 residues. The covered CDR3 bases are TGTGCTAGTGGTTTGGTCCAGGGGAAAGTTACGATGAACACTGAA. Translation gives CASGLVQGKVTMNTE. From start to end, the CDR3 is CASGLVQGKVTMNTEAFF.

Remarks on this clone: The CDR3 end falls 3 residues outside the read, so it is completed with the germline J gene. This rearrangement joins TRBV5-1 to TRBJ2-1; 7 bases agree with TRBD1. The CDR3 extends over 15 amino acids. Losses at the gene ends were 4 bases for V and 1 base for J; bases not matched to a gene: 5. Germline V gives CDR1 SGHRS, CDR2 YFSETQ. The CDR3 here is CASSRTGLSYNEQFF. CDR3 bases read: TGCGCCAGCAGCCGGACAGGCCTTTCCTACAATGAG.

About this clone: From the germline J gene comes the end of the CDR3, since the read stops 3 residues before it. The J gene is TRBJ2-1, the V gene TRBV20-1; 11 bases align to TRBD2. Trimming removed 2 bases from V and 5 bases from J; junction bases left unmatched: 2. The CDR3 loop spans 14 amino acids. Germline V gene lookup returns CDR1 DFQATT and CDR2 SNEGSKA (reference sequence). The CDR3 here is CSARTTSGDNEQFF. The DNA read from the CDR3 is TGCAGTGCTAGAACGACTAGCGGGGACAATGAG.

The covered CDR3 bases are TGTGCCAGCAGTGAAGGAAGGGGGCGGACC. It is translated as CASSEGRGRT. The whole CDR3 is CASSEGRGRTYTF. This chain joins TRBV2 and TRBJ1-2, with 7 bases lining up with TRBD1. The CDR3 extends 3 residues past the end of the read, so its final part is completed from the germline J gene. CDR1 SNHLY and CDR2 FYNNEI come from the germline V gene. CDR3 size: 13 residues. Full variable domain (missing parts from reference TRBV2 and TRBJ1-2): EPEVTQTPSHQVTQMGQEVILRCVPISNHLYFYWYRQILGQKVEFLVSFYNNEISEKSEIFDDQFSVERPDGSNFTLKIRSTKLEDSAMYFCASSEGRGRTYTFGSGTRLTVV.

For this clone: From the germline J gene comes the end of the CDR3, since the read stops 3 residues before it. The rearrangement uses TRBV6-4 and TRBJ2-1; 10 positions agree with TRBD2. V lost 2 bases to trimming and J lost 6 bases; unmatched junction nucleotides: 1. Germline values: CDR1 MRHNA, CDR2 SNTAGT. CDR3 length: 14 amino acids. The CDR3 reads CASSDSGGGNEQFF. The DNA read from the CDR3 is TGTGCCAGCAGTGACAGCGGGGGGGGCAATGAG.

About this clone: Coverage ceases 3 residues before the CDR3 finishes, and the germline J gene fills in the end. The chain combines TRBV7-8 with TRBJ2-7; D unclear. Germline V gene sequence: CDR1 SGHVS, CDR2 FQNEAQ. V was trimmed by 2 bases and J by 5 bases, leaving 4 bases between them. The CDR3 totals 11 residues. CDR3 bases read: TGTGCCAGCAGCTTACCCGACGAG. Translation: CASSLPDE. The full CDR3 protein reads CASSLPDEQYF.

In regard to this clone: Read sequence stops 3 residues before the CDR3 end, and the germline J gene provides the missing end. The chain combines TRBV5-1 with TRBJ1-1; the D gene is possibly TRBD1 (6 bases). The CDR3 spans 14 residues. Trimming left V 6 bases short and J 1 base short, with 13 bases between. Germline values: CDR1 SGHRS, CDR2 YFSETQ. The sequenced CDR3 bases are TGCGCCAGCAACCTGGACAGATCGAACACTGAA. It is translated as CASNLDRSNTE. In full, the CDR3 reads CASNLDRSNTEAFF. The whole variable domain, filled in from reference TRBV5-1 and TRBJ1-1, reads KAGVTQTPRYLIKTRGQQVTLSCSPISGHRSVSWYQQTPGQGLQFLFEYFSETQRNKGNFPGRFSGRQFSNSRSEMNVSTLELGDSALYLCASNLDRSNTEAFFGQGTRLTVV.

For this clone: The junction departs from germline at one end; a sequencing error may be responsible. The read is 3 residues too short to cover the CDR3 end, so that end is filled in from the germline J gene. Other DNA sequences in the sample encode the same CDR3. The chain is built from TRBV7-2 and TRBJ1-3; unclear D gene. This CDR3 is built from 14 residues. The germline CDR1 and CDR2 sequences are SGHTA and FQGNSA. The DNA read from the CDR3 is TGTGCCAGCAGCGAGGACTACTCTGGAAACACG. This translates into CASSEDYSGNT. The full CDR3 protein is CASSEDYSGNTIYF. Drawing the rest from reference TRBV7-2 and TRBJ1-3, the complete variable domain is GAGVSQSPSNKVTEKGKDVELRCDPISGHTALYWYRQSLGQGLEFLIYFQGNSAPDKSGLPSDRFSAERTGGSVSTLTIQRTQQEDSAVYLCASSEDYSGNTIYFGEGSWLTVV.

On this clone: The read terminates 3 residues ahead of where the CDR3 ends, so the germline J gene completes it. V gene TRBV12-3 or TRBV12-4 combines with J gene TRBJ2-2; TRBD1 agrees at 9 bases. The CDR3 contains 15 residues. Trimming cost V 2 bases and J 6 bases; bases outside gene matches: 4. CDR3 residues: CASSLNRGHPGELFF. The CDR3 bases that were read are TGTGCCAGCAGTTTAAACAGGGGGCATCCCGGGGAG.

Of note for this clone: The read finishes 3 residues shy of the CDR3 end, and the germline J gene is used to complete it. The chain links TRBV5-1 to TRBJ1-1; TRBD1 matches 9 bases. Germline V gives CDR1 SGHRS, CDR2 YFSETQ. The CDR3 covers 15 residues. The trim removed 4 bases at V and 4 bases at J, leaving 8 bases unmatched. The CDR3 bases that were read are TGCGCCAGCAGCCAGGCGACAGGGGGAGGCACTGAA. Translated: CASSQATGGGTE. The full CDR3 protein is CASSQATGGGTEAFF.

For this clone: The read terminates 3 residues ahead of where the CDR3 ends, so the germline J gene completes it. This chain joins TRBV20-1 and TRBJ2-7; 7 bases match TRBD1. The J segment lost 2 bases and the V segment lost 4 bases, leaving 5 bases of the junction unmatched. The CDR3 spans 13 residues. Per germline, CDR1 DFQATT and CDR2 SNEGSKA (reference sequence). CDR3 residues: CSAKRQGAYEQYF. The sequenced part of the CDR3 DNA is TGCAGTGCTAAAAGACAGGGAGCCTACGAG.

The covered CDR3 bases are TGTGCCAGCAGTTCTAGCGGGGGGGCGAATGAG. Translating it yields CASSSSGGANE. The full-length CDR3 reads as CASSSSGGANEQFF. The chain uses TRBV2 and TRBJ2-1; 12 bases align to TRBD2. The missing CDR3 end, 3 residues past where the read stops, is filled in from the germline J gene. Germline V gene data show CDR1 as SNHLY and CDR2 as FYNNEI. Trimming cost V 5 bases and J 7 bases; bases outside gene matches: 3. The CDR3 spans 14 residues. The full variable domain, in which reference TRBV2 and TRBJ2-1 provide the parts outside the CDR3, is EPEVTQTPSHQVTQMGQEVILRCVPISNHLYFYWYRQILGQKVEFLVSFYNNEISEKSEIFDDQFSVERPDGSNFTLKIRSTKLEDSAMYFCASSSSGGANEQFFGPGTRLTVL.